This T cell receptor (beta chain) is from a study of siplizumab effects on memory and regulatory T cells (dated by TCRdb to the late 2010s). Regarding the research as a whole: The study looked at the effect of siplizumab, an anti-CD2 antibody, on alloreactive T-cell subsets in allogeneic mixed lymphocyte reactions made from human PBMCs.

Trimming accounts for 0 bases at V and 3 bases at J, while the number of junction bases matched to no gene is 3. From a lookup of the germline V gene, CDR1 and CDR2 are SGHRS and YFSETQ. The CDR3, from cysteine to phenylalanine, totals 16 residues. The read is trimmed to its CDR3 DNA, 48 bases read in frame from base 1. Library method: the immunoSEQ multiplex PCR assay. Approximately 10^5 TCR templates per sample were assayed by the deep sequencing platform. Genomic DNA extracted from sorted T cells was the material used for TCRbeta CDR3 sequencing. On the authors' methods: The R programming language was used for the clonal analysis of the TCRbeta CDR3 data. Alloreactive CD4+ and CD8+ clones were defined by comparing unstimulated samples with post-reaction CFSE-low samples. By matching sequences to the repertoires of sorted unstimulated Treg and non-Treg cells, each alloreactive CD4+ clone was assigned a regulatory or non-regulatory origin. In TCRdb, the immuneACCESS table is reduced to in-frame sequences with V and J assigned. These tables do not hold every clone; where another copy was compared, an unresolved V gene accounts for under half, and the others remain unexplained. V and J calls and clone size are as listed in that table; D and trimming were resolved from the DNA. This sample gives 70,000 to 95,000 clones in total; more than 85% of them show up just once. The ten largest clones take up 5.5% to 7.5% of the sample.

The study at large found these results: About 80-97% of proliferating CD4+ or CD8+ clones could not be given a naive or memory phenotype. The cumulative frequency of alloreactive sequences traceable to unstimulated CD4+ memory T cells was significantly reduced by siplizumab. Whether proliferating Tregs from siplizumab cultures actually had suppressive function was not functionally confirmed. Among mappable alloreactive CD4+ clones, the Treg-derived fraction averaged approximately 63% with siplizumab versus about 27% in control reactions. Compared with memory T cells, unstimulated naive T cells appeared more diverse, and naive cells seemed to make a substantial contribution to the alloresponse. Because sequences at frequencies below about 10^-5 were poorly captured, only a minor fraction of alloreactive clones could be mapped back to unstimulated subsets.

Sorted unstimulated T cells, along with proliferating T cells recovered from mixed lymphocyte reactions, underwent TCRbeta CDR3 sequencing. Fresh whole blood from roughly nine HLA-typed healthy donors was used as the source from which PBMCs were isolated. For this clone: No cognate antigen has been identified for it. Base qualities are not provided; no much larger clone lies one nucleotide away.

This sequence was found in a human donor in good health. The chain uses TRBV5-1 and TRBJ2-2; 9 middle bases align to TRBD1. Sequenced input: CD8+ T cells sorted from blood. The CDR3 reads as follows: CASSLEGTGYTGELFF. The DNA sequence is TGCGCCAGCAGCTTGGAAGGGACAGGGTACACCGGGGAGCTGTTTTTT.